These T cell receptor beta chains were read from a single sample in a study of CD8 T cells in ankylosing spondylitis. TCRdb analysed the 5' RACE reads with MiXCR anew, one entry per CDR3 protein. The sample has around 480,000 distinct CDR3 sequences, approximately 17% seen once; the top ten hold approximately 0.93%. Sample: blood, either unsorted or a sorted T cell fraction (not recorded which). The receptor set was obtained from a male donor with ankylosing spondylitis. CDR3s leave out the opening cysteine and the closing phenylalanine or tryptophan.

j_gene: TRBJ1-1
v_gene: TRBV7-3
CDR3aa: ASSAMGGRNTEAF

j_gene: TRBJ1-2
v_gene: TRBV3-1
CDR3aa: ASSQETGYT

j_gene: TRBJ2-7
v_gene: TRBV5-1
CDR3aa: ASSFNNYEQY

j_gene: TRBJ2-5
v_gene: TRBV29-1
CDR3aa: SVGKSGWETQY

j_gene: TRBJ2-3
v_gene: TRBV7-9
CDR3aa: ASSPWSGGSTDTQY

j_gene: TRBJ2-1
v_gene: TRBV7-3
CDR3aa: ASSLSAAYNEQF

j_gene: TRBJ1-1
v_gene: TRBV15
CDR3aa: ATGPLRNTEAF

j_gene: TRBJ2-1
v_gene: TRBV6-1
CDR3aa: ASSEYGGAAQF

j_gene: TRBJ2-7
v_gene: TRBV5-6
CDR3aa: ASSFPQGFIHEQY

j_gene: TRBJ2-1
v_gene: TRBV5-6
CDR3aa: ASSWAGDNEQF

j_gene: TRBJ1-1
v_gene: TRBV6-5
CDR3aa: ASSYGGQRVNTEAF

j_gene: TRBJ1-1
v_gene: TRBV12-3/TRBV12-4
CDR3aa: ASRYYRDLNTEAF

j_gene: TRBJ2-1
v_gene: TRBV28
CDR3aa: ASSPGGQGSNEQF

j_gene: TRBJ1-5
v_gene: TRBV7-8
CDR3aa: ASSNGRGALDQPQH

j_gene: TRBJ2-3
v_gene: TRBV20-1
CDR3aa: SARPPGRTDTQY

j_gene: TRBJ1-1
v_gene: TRBV6-5
CDR3aa: ASVGAGNTEAF